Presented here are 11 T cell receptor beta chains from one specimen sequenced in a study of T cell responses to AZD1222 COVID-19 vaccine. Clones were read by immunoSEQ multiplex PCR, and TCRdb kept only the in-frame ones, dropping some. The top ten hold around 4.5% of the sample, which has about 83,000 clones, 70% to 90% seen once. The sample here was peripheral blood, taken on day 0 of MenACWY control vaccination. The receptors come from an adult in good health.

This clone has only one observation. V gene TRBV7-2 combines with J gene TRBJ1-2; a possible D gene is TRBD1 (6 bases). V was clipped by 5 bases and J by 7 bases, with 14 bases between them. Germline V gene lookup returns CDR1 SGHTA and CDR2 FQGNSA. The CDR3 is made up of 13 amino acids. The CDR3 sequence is CASSKQGDGGYTF. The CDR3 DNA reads TGTGCCAGCAGCAAACAGGGCGATGGTGGCTACACCTTC.

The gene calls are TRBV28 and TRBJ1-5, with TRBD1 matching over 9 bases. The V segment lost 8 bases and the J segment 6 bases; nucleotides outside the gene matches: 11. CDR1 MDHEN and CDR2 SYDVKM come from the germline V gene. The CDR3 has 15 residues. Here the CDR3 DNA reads TGTGCCAGCGCCAAGCGGGACAGGGCAGTTCAGCCCCAGCATTTT. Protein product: CASAKRDRAVQPQHF. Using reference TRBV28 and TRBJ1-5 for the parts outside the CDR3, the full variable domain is DVKVTQSSRYLVKRTGEKVFLECVQDMDHENMFWYRQDPGLGLRLIYFSYDVKMKEKGDIPEGYSVSREKKERFSLILESASTNQTSMYLCASAKRDRAVQPQHFGDGTRLSIL.

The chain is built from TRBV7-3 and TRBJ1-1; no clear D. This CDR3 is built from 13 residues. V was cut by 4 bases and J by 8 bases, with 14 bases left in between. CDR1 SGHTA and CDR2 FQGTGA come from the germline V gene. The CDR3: CASSSGWVSEAFF. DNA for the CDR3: TGTGCCAGCAGCTCAGGCTGGGTCTCGGAAGCTTTCTTT.

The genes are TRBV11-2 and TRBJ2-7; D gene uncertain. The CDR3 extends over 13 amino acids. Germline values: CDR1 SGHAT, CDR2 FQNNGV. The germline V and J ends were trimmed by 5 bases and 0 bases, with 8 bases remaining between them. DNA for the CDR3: TGTGCCAGCAGCCCTCACCTCTCCTACGAGCAGTACTTC. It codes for CASSPHLSYEQYF.

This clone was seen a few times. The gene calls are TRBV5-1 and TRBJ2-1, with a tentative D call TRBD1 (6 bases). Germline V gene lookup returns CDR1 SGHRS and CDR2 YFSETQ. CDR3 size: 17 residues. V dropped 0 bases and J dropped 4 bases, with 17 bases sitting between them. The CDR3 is CASSLGGWNRDYNEQFF. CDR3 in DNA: TGCGCCAGCAGCTTGGGGGGGTGGAACAGGGATTACAATGAGCAGTTCTTC.

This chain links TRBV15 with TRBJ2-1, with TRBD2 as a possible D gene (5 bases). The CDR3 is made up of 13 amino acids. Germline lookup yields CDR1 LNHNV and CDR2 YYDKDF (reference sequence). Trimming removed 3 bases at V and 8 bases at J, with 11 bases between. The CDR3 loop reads CATSRDRGHEQFF. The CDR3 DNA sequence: TGTGCCACCAGCAGGGATCGGGGTCATGAGCAGTTCTTC. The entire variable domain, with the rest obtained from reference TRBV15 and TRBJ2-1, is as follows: DAMVIQNPRYQVTQFGKPVTLSCSQTLNHNVMYWYQQKSSQAPKLLFHYYDKDFNNEADTPDNFQSRRPNTSFCFLDIRSPGLGDTAMYLCATSRDRGHEQFFGPGTRLTVL.

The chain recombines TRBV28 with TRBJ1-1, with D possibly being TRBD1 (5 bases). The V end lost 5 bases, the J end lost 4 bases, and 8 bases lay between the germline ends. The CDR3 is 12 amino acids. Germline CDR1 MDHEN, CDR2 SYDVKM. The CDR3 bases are TGTGCCAGCAGTAGGGGTTTCACTGAAGCTTTCTTT. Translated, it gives CASSRGFTEAFF.

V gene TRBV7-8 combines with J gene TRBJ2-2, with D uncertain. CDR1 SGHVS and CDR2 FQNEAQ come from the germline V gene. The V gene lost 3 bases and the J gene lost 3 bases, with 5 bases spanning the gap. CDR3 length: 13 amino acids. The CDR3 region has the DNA TGTGCCAGCAGCTTTAGTGACACCGGGGAGCTGTTTTTT. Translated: CASSFSDTGELFF.

The CDR3 coding sequence is TGTGCCAGCAGCTCCCGACAGGTCCCAACTAATGAAAAACTGTTTTTT. Translation: CASSSRQVPTNEKLFF. V gene TRBV7-6 combines with J gene TRBJ1-4; D is possibly TRBD1 (6 bases). There are 16 residues in the CDR3. The V end lost 4 bases, the J end lost 0 bases, and 12 bases lay between the germline ends. Germline V lookup: CDR1 SGHVS, CDR2 FNYEAQ.

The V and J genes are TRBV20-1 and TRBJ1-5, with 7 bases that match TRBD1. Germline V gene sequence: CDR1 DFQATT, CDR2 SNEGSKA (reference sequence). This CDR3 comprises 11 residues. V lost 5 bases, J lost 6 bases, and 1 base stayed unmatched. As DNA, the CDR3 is TGCAGTGCTGCAGGGGGTCAGCCCCAGCATTTT. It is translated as CSAAGGQPQHF.

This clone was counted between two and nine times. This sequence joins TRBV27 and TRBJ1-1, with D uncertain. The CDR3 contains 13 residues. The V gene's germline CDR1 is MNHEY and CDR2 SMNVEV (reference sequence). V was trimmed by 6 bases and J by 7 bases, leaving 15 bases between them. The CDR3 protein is CASSPSGYSEAFF. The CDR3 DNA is TGTGCCAGCAGCCCGTCGGGCTACAGTGAAGCTTTCTTT.